The 24 T cell receptor beta chains given below trace back to one sample, sequenced in a study of blood T cell repertoires in COVID-19. Method: immunoSEQ multiplex PCR; TCRdb's copy keeps in-frame clones and lacks some. This sample carries 85,000 to 110,000 clones, around nine tenths of them seen once, and the ten largest clones take 17%. The sequenced sample consisted of peripheral blood. The receptors derive from a woman aged 80 or over in a cohort sampled during active COVID-19.

This chain connects TRBV29-1 to TRBJ1-2; D remains unclear. V lost 7 bases and J 2 bases, leaving 20 bases between the germline ends. The CDR3 consists of 15 residues. Germline V gene data show CDR1 as SQVTM and CDR2 as ANQGSEA. DNA of the CDR3: TGCAGCGCCCCCCGGGTAGCCGGAGGCAACTATGGCTACACCTTC. Amino acid sequence: CSAPRVAGGNYGYTF.

The rearrangement uses TRBV30 and TRBJ1-4; 8 bases line up with TRBD1. This CDR3 spans 14 amino acids. Germline V lookup: CDR1 GTSNPN, CDR2 SVGIG (reference sequence). J gave up 13 bases and V 1 base, and 11 bases lay outside the gene matches. Written as DNA, the CDR3 is TGTGCCTGGAGTGAAATCAGGGGGCGAAGGTTACTGTTTTTT. This codes for CAWSEIRGRRLLFF. Filled out from reference TRBV30 and TRBJ1-4, the complete variable domain reads SQTIHQWPATLVQPVGSPLSLECTVEGTSNPNLYWYRQAAGRGLQLLFYSVGIGQISSEVPQNLSASRPQDRQFILSSKKLLLSDSGFYLCAWSEIRGRRLLFFGSGTQLSVL.

The gene calls are TRBV15 and TRBJ2-2; 8 bases are a match to TRBD2. CDR3 size: 15 residues. Germline V lookup: CDR1 LNHNV, CDR2 YYDKDF (reference sequence). Losses at the gene ends were 8 bases for V and 5 bases for J; bases not matched to a gene: 10. Here the CDR3 reads CATRTGLAGTGELFF. The CDR3 DNA is TGTGCCACCCGCACTGGACTAGCAGGTACCGGGGAGCTGTTTTTT.

This rearrangement joins TRBV24-1 to TRBJ2-5; possible D gene TRBD1, 6 bases. V dropped 2 bases and J dropped 2 bases, with 11 bases sitting between them. There are 15 residues in the CDR3. The germline gives CDR1 KGHDR, CDR2 SFDVKD. The CDR3 DNA is TGTGCCACCAGTGATTCGGGACAAGTACAAGAGACCCAGTACTTC. Translation gives CATSDSGQVQETQYF.

This rearrangement joins TRBV3-1 (or the pseudogene TRBV3-2) to TRBJ2-1, with 15 bases that match TRBD2. Looked up from germline, CDR1 is LGHDT and CDR2 is YNNKEL (reference sequence). The CDR3 loop spans 16 amino acids. J gave up 13 bases and V 0 bases, and 7 bases lay outside the gene matches. For the CDR3, the DNA is TGTGCCAGCAGCCAAGACGCGGGACTAGCGGGGGGTGATCAGTTCTTC. It is translated as CASSQDAGLAGGDQFF.

The chain joins TRBV19 to TRBJ2-1, with D possibly matching TRBD2 (6 bases). Germline CDR1 LNHDA, CDR2 SQIVND (reference sequence). Trimming pared 5 bases from V and 4 bases from J, leaving 12 bases between. CDR3 length equals 14 residues. This CDR3 is CASSPMGGYNEQFF. CDR3 nucleotide sequence: TGTGCCAGTAGTCCGATGGGGGGATACAATGAGCAGTTCTTC.

This chain joins TRBV7-6 and TRBJ2-1, with 10 bases that match TRBD2. This CDR3 is built from 16 residues. Losses at the gene ends were 5 bases for V and 4 bases for J; bases not matched to a gene: 8. Germline CDR1 is SGHVS and CDR2 is FNYEAQ. CDR3 in amino acids: CASSQQRGGGYNEQFF. As DNA, the CDR3 is TGTGCCAGCAGCCAGCAGCGGGGGGGAGGTTACAATGAGCAGTTCTTC.

This clone was seen a single time. The rearrangement uses TRBV19 and TRBJ2-4; 10 bases are shared with TRBD2. Germline V gene sequence: CDR1 LNHDA, CDR2 SQIVND (reference sequence). The V segment lost 4 bases and the J segment 8 bases; nucleotides outside the gene matches: 5. The CDR3 contains 14 residues. CDR3 region: CASSNSGGQDIQYF. CDR3 in DNA: TGTGCCAGTAGTAATAGCGGGGGGCAGGACATTCAGTACTTC. Supplemented by reference TRBV19 and TRBJ2-4, the full variable domain reads DGGITQSPKYLFRKEGQNVTLSCEQNLNHDAMYWYRQDPGQGLRLIYYSQIVNDFQKGDIAEGYSVSREKKESFPLTVTSAQKNPTAFYLCASSNSGGQDIQYFGAGTRLSVL.

The chain uses TRBV7-9 and TRBJ2-3, with 13 bases fitting TRBD2. Germline V gene data show CDR1 as SEHNR and CDR2 as FQNEAQ (reference sequence). The length of the CDR3 is 16 residues. The junction had 7 bases not matched to a gene; V was cut back by 5 bases and J by 5 bases. The CDR3 loop is CASSITSGGGIDTQYF. The CDR3 coding sequence is TGTGCCAGCAGCATCACTAGCGGGGGGGGAATAGATACGCAGTATTTT.

This clone was seen more than once but under ten times. CDR3 loop: CASSLTGESYGYTF. In DNA form, the CDR3 reads TGTGCCAGCAGCCTTACAGGGGAAAGCTATGGCTACACCTTC. The genes are TRBV2 and TRBJ1-2, with 7 bases matching TRBD1. Germline CDR1 reads SNHLY; CDR2 reads FYNNEI. The CDR3 is 14 amino acids. V gave up 6 bases and J gave up 4 bases; unmatched junction bases: 8. The complete variable domain, with remaining parts taken from reference TRBV2 and TRBJ1-2, reads EPEVTQTPSHQVTQMGQEVILRCVPISNHLYFYWYRQILGQKVEFLVSFYNNEISEKSEIFDDQFSVERPDGSNFTLKIRSTKLEDSAMYFCASSLTGESYGYTFGSGTRLTVV.

The chain carries TRBV7-2 and TRBJ2-1, with a possible D match to TRBD1 (5 bases). With 6 bases removed from V and 7 bases from J, the gap between germline ends came to 19 bases. The CDR3 is made up of 15 amino acids. Germline CDR1 reads SGHTA; CDR2 reads FQGNSA. The CDR3 here is CASRNRLGAENEQFF. The DNA of the CDR3 is TGTGCCAGCAGAAATCGATTAGGGGCCGAGAATGAGCAGTTCTTC.

The genes are TRBV10-1 and TRBJ1-3; D is ambiguous. CDR3 length: 14 amino acids. CDR1 is WNHNN, CDR2 SYGVQD, per germline (reference sequence). Trimming took 4 bases from V and 1 from J, leaving 8 bases between them. The DNA of the CDR3 is TGCGCCAGCAGTGCTTCAGGATCTGGAAACACCATATATTTT. Amino acid sequence: CASSASGSGNTIYF.

The table lists this clone with a few counts. The genes are TRBV3-1 (or the pseudogene TRBV3-2) and TRBJ2-7; D ambiguous. CDR3 size: 12 residues. The germline V and J ends were trimmed by 1 base and 3 bases, with 4 bases remaining between them. Germline V gene lookup returns CDR1 LGHDT and CDR2 YNNKEL (reference sequence). Here the CDR3 reads CASSQASYEQYF. The CDR3 nucleotides are TGTGCCAGCAGCCAAGCTAGCTACGAGCAGTACTTC.

This rearrangement joins TRBV7-8 to TRBJ1-2, with 8 bases lining up with TRBD1. The germline CDR1 and CDR2 sequences are SGHVS and FQNEAQ. With V trimmed by 3 bases and J by 6 bases, 3 bases remained unmatched. The CDR3 runs 13 residues. CDR3 sequence reads: CASSLFRGHGYTF. CDR3 sequence (DNA): TGTGCCAGCAGCTTGTTCAGGGGGCATGGCTACACCTTC. Based on the CDR3 plus reference TRBV7-8 and TRBJ1-2, the full variable domain is GAGVSQSPRYKVAKRGQDVALRCDPISGHVSLFWYQQALGQGPEFLTYFQNEAQLDKSGLPSDRFFAERPEGSVSTLKIQRTQQEDSAVYLCASSLFRGHGYTFGSGTRLTVV.

V gene TRBV5-6 combines with J gene TRBJ1-2; the D is unclear. V was trimmed by 0 bases and J by 4 bases, leaving 10 bases between them. This CDR3 is 14 amino acids long. Germline CDR1 is SGHDT and CDR2 is YYEEEE. The CDR3 is CASSLVSGSYGYTF. In DNA form, the CDR3 reads TGTGCCAGCAGCTTGGTTTCAGGCTCCTATGGCTACACCTTC.

This chain links TRBV7-2 with TRBJ1-4; 7 nucleotides match TRBD1. V lost 7 bases, J lost 2 bases, and 7 bases stayed unmatched. CDR1 and CDR2 (germline): SGHTA, FQGNSA. This CDR3 is built from 15 residues. CDR3 region: CASKTQGQTNEKLFF. The CDR3 bases are TGTGCCAGCAAGACACAGGGACAGACTAATGAAAAACTGTTTTTT.

The chain has TRBV13 and TRBJ2-1, with D perhaps TRBD2 (6 bases). The length of the CDR3 is 13 residues. Deletions cut 4 bases from V and 6 bases from J, with 10 bases between. CDR1 is PRHDT and CDR2 is FYEKMQ in the germline V gene (reference sequence). CDR3 sequence (DNA): TGTGCCAGCAGCTCCCGACTAGTCAATGAGCAGTTCTTC. It specifies CASSSRLVNEQFF.

This chain uses TRBV28 with TRBJ1-2; 7 bases fit TRBD1. CDR3 length: 15 residues. V dropped 3 bases and J dropped 0; count of bases not matched to a gene: 4. Looked up from germline, CDR1 is MDHEN and CDR2 is SYDVKM. CDR3 in amino acids: CASSFGDRTNYGYTF. The CDR3 DNA reads as TGTGCCAGCAGTTTCGGGGACAGAACTAACTATGGCTACACCTTC.

The chain couples TRBV7-9 to TRBJ1-2; TRBD1 agrees at 10 bases. This CDR3 is 14 amino acids long. V lost 3 bases to trimming and J lost 4 bases; unmatched junction nucleotides: 2. CDR1 is SEHNR and CDR2 is FQNEAQ in the germline V gene (reference sequence). The CDR3 DNA follows: TGTGCCAGCAGCTTGACAGGGGGCGGCTATGGCTACACCTTC. Residues: CASSLTGGGYGYTF.

The chain joins TRBV5-1 to TRBJ2-5, with TRBD1 matching 7 bases. Losses at the gene ends were 4 bases for V and 1 base for J; bases not matched to a gene: 13. CDR3 length equals 17 residues. Germline lookup yields CDR1 SGHRS and CDR2 YFSETQ. For the CDR3, the DNA is TGCGCCAGCAGCAAAATTAGTGGACAGGCCCGCCAAGAGACCCAGTACTTC. Its translation is CASSKISGQARQETQYF. Together with reference TRBV5-1 and TRBJ2-5, the CDR3 gives the full variable domain: KAGVTQTPRYLIKTRGQQVTLSCSPISGHRSVSWYQQTPGQGLQFLFEYFSETQRNKGNFPGRFSGRQFSNSRSEMNVSTLELGDSALYLCASSKISGQARQETQYFGPGTRLLVL.

This rearrangement joins TRBV6-5 to TRBJ2-7, with 7 bases lining up with TRBD2. CDR1 and CDR2 (germline): MNHEY, SVGAGI. With V trimmed by 0 bases and J by 3 bases, 5 bases remained unmatched. The CDR3 is made up of 15 amino acids. The CDR3 bases are TGTGCCAGCAGTTACTCAGGTGGCGGGAGCTACGAGCAGTACTTC. Translation: CASSYSGGGSYEQYF.

The chain has TRBV19 and TRBJ2-3; possibly TRBD1 for D (7 bases). This CDR3 has 14 amino acids. V lost 3 bases and J 3 bases, leaving 10 bases between the germline ends. Germline V lookup: CDR1 LNHDA, CDR2 SQIVND (reference sequence). The DNA of the CDR3 is TGTGCCAGTAGTATCCCAGGGGGGACAGATACGCAGTATTTT. This sequence encodes CASSIPGGTDTQYF.

This clone was recorded once. The V gene is TRBV24-1, the J gene TRBJ2-1; 9 nucleotides line up with TRBD1. The germline CDR1 and CDR2 sequences are KGHDR and SFDVKD. This CDR3 has 16 amino acids. Unmatched junction bases numbered 7, after V lost 2 bases and J lost 6 bases. The CDR3: CATSDSPGQGSNEQFF. DNA of the CDR3: TGTGCCACCAGTGATTCCCCGGGACAGGGATCCAATGAGCAGTTCTTC.

The chain is built from TRBV28 and TRBJ2-7; D perhaps matches TRBD2 (6 bases). Between the trimmed V and J ends, which lost 7 bases and 3 bases, there was a span of 10 bases. The CDR3 has 12 amino acids. Germline CDR1 MDHEN, CDR2 SYDVKM. The CDR3 loop reads CASIGGGYEQYF. CDR3 nucleotide sequence: TGTGCCAGCATTGGGGGAGGCTACGAGCAGTACTTC.